These 14 T cell receptor beta chains were sequenced from one sample in a study of post-analysis software for immune sequencing data. For these TCRs, the target antigens are not known. Overall study findings and caveats: Patients used five TRBV segments, including TRBV5-6, TRBV5-1 and TRBV20-1, more often than controls.

Built from TCR beta cDNA, the libraries had unique molecular identifiers in them. In TCRdb, the PCR reads were re-called with MiXCR into one record per CDR3 protein. The sample records fewer than 900,000 distinct CDR3 sequences, around 45% being singletons. Sample: blood. The receptors were sampled from a girl aged 5-17 years with multiple sclerosis.

The V and J genes are TRBV7-6 and TRBJ2-3; D is undetermined. The V gene lost 2 bases and the J gene lost 5 bases, with 17 bases spanning the gap. The CDR3 loop spans 16 amino acids. Germline assignment: CDR1 SGHVS and CDR2 FNYEAQ. The CDR3 reads CASSLSAFYRVDTQYF. The CDR3 nucleotides read TGTGCCAGCAGCTTATCCGCCTTCTATAGGGTAGATACGCAGTATTTT.

This chain connects TRBV4-3 to TRBJ2-7; D unresolved. CDR3 length equals 16 residues. V was cut by 0 bases and J by 0 bases, with 12 bases left in between. Germline CDR1 is LGHNA and CDR2 is YSLEER. This chain's CDR3 is CASSQDNSRPSYEQYF. DNA of the CDR3: TGCGCCAGCAGCCAAGACAACTCCAGACCCTCCTACGAGCAGTACTTC.

This clonotype showed up just a few times. The V call is TRBV7-6, the J call TRBJ2-3; D is ambiguous. The CDR3 is made up of 15 amino acids. The V gene's germline CDR1 is SGHVS and CDR2 FNYEAQ. Deletions cut 5 bases from V and 1 base from J, with 13 bases between. As DNA, the CDR3 is TGTGCCAGCAGCCCTTGGGTGGATGGCACAGATACGCAGTATTTT. Translating gives CASSPWVDGTDTQYF.

CDR3 amino acids: CSARAQEGSGNTIYF. The CDR3 DNA sequence: TGCAGTGCTAGAGCACAGGAGGGTTCCGGAAACACCATATATTTT. The rearrangement joins TRBV20-1 to TRBJ1-3; D is perhaps TRBD1 (5 bases). V was cut by 1 base and J by 4 bases, with 14 bases left in between. CDR3 size: 15 residues. CDR1 is DFQATT and CDR2 is SNEGSKA in the germline V gene (reference sequence).

The chain is built from TRBV29-1 and TRBJ1-1, with 7 bases matching TRBD1. The V gene end was trimmed by 3 bases and the J gene end by 1 base; junction bases not matched to a gene: 5. CDR1 and CDR2 (germline): SQVTM, ANQGSEA. The CDR3 has 14 residues. DNA of the CDR3: TGCAGCGTTGAGGCCGGGACAGCGAACACTGAAGCTTTCTTT. Translating gives CSVEAGTANTEAFF.

This sequence joins TRBV20-1 and TRBJ2-1; 8 nucleotides line up with TRBD1. Losses at the gene ends were 5 bases for V and 3 bases for J; bases not matched to a gene: 12. Germline CDR1 reads DFQATT; CDR2 reads SNEGSKA (reference sequence). The CDR3 totals 16 residues. DNA of the CDR3: TGCAGTGCTGGGGCCCCTGGACAGGGAAACTACAATGAGCAGTTCTTC. This sequence encodes CSAGAPGQGNYNEQFF.

This clonotype showed up just a few times. This rearrangement joins TRBV7-2 to TRBJ2-5; 13 nucleotides line up with TRBD2. J gave up 2 bases and V 5 bases, and 14 bases lay outside the gene matches. This CDR3 contains 19 residues. Germline assignment: CDR1 SGHTA and CDR2 FQGNSA. The DNA for the CDR3 is TGTGCCAGCAGCGAAGAGACTAGCGGGAGGAGGGGAAGGCAAGAGACCCAGTACTTC. It translates to CASSEETSGRRGRQETQYF.

This chain connects TRBV5-4 to TRBJ2-3; the match to TRBD1 covers 10 bases. The J segment lost 5 bases and the V segment lost 2 bases, leaving 2 bases of the junction unmatched. The CDR3 runs 14 residues. Germline V lookup: CDR1 SGHNT, CDR2 YYREEE (reference sequence). The DNA of the CDR3 is TGTGCCAGCAGCTTCGGGACAGGGGAAGATACGCAGTATTTT. Encoded protein: CASSFGTGEDTQYF.

The gene calls are TRBV29-1 and TRBJ1-1; D is uncertain. The CDR3 runs 11 residues. V was shortened by 4 bases and J by 7 bases, with 10 bases between the two germline ends. Germline V gives CDR1 SQVTM, CDR2 ANQGSEA. The CDR3, as DNA: TGCAGCGTTGCCCGCGGGTTTGAAGCTTTCTTT. Translated: CSVARGFEAFF. The full variable domain, rest sourced from reference TRBV29-1 and TRBJ1-1, is SAVISQKPSRDICQRGTSLTIQCQVDSQVTMMFWYRQQPGQSLTLIATANQGSEATYESGFVIDKFPISRPNLTFSTLTVSNMSPEDSSIYLCSVARGFEAFFGQGTRLTVV.

This sequence joins TRBV25-1 and TRBJ2-1, with D hard to call. The V end lost 4 bases, the J end lost 8 bases, and 12 bases lay between the germline ends. The CDR3 length is 13 residues. From germline, CDR1 is MGHDK and CDR2 SYGVNS. DNA for the CDR3: TGTGCCAGCAGTGGAGGCTCGCATCATGAGCAGTTCTTC. This translates into CASSGGSHHEQFF.

The chain joins TRBV11-2 to TRBJ2-1; TRBD2 matches 8 bases. Germline CDR1 reads SGHAT; CDR2 reads FQNNGV. CDR3 length: 15 amino acids. Trimming removed 0 bases from V and 8 bases from J; junction bases left unmatched: 6. Written as DNA, the CDR3 is TGTGCCAGCAGCTTAGAGTTAACTAGCGGCTATGAGCAGTTCTTC. It is translated as CASSLELTSGYEQFF.

The V gene is TRBV4-1, the J gene TRBJ2-7, with 8 bases lining up with TRBD1. Unmatched junction bases numbered 7, after V lost 0 bases and J lost 3 bases. This CDR3 spans 16 amino acids. Germline V lookup: CDR1 MGHRA, CDR2 YSYEKL. The CDR3, as DNA: TGCGCCAGCAGCCAAGATCGGGGGACAGGTTACTACGAGCAGTACTTC. Residues: CASSQDRGTGYYEQYF.

This clonotype showed up many times. The chain has TRBV10-2 and TRBJ2-1; 16 nucleotides match TRBD2. This CDR3 spans 17 amino acids. Unmatched junction bases numbered 5, after V lost 3 bases and J lost 6 bases. Germline-derived CDR1 and CDR2 are WSHSY and SAAADI. This CDR3 reads CASSDRGTSGRANEQFF. CDR3 DNA: TGCGCCAGCAGTGATAGGGGGACTAGCGGGAGGGCCAATGAGCAGTTCTTC.

This rearrangement joins TRBV20-1 to TRBJ2-3, with TRBD1 as a possible D gene (5 bases). This CDR3 contains 15 residues. V lost 2 bases and J 8 bases, leaving 20 bases between the germline ends. Germline CDR1 is DFQATT and CDR2 is SNEGSKA (reference sequence). The CDR3 protein is CSARKSRVTSGTQYF. The CDR3 DNA reads as TGCAGTGCTAGAAAGAGCAGGGTAACATCAGGTACGCAGTATTTT.